This T cell receptor beta chain derives from a study of T cells expressing NK-cell markers. Overall study: There were seven HCMV-seropositive donors and one seronegative donor among the eight sequenced.

Beta-chain TCR cDNA was generated via 5'RACE template switching with UMIs. TCRdb re-called the 5' RACE reads and gives one entry per CDR3 protein, without DNA. The sample includes hundreds of thousands of distinct CDR3 sequences. Study results and limitations: Whether expanded NKG2C+ T cell clones were HCMV specific stayed uncertain. Of CD8+ T cells, about 1.0-7.5% belonged to dominant NKG2C+ clonotypes in several donors.

The CDR3 length is 14 residues. The germline gives CDR1 DFQATT, CDR2 SNEGSKA (reference sequence). A remark on this clonotype: The antigen remains undetermined.

The rearrangement joins TRBV20-1 to TRBJ2-1; the TCRdb D gene call, TRBD2, has no DNA to confirm it. The receptor's source is a man between 18 and 29 years old in good health. Material: blood T cells: a sorted CD56 or NKG2C T cell subset, CD4+ or CD8+ T cells, or bulk PBMC T cells (not recorded which). CDR3 sequence reads: CSATDRLAGDEQFF.